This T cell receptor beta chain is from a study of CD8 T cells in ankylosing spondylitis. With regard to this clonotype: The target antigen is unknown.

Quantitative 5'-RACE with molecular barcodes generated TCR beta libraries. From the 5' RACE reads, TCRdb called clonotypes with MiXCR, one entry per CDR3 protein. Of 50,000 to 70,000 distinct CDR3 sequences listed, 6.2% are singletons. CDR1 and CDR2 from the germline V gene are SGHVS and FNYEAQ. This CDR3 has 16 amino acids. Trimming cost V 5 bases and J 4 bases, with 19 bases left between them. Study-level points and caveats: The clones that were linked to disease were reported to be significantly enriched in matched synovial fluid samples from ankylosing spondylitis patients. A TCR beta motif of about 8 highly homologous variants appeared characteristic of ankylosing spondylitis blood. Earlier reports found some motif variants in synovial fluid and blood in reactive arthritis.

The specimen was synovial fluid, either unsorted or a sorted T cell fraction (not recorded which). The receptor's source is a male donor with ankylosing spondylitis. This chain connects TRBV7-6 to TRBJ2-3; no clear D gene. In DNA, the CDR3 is TGTGCCAGCAGCGTTGATAGTCCCAGGAGCTCAGATACGCAGTATTTT. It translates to CASSVDSPRSSDTQYF.